This is a list of T cell receptor beta chains from one sample in a study of cytomegalovirus exposure and HLA in healthy donors. Generated by immunoSEQ multiplex PCR, the TCRdb table keeps only in-frame clones and is missing some. The sample holds about 130,000 clones; approximately 90% are singletons and the top ten take around 5.5%. The source material was PBMCs. Source of these receptors: a woman aged 30 to 39 in good health and CMV-seronegative. Both conserved end residues are trimmed from each CDR3.

j_call v_call cdr3_aa
TRBJ2-5 TRBV19 ASSIHRREETQY
TRBJ2-7 TRBV28 ASSVKQAPYEQY
TRBJ1-5 TRBV19 ASSKPGTGHNQPQH
TRBJ2-7 TRBV7-2 ASSLAGAEQY
TRBJ2-7 TRBV27 ASRWSRATYEQY
TRBJ2-5 TRBV5-1 ASSLGTAQETQY
TRBJ2-1 TRBV4-3 ASSQDPSSGGYNEQF
TRBJ1-3 TRBV6-5 ASSFQPAGNTIY
TRBJ1-6 TRBV4-1 ASSRNRGQGNSPLH
TRBJ2-7 TRBV27 ASSLDGGGLYEQY
TRBJ2-1 TRBV11-2 ASSLDGGTRPNEQF
TRBJ1-4 TRBV27 ASSLYPGREKLF
TRBJ2-2 TRBV29-1 SVHTGGGELF
TRBJ2-1 TRBV6-1 ASSHEGPYNEQF
TRBJ1-3 TRBV4-1 ASSDWSRRGNTIY
TRBJ2-4 TRBV6-1 ASTEAGTATRNIQY
TRBJ2-1 TRBV2 ATHAQAGGNEQF
TRBJ2-7 TRBV7-2 ASSFGQYEQY
TRBJ2-4 TRBV13 ASSLGKGGPDIQY
TRBJ2-5 TRBV6-6 ASTKGQGETQY
TRBJ2-2 TRBV4-1 ASSHASGSKTGELF
TRBJ1-1 TRBV18 ASSPPTGGRGTEAF
TRBJ1-4 TRBV11-2 ASSSVRGPRVEKLF
TRBJ1-1 TRBV5-6 ASSPRQMNTEAF
TRBJ2-1 TRBV9 ASSVEGRGGEQF
TRBJ1-5 TRBV9 ASSADVGGGQPQH
NA TRBV5-1 ASSPDRVGEQY
TRBJ2-1 TRBV11-2 ASSFLHNEQF
TRBJ2-3 TRBV7-9 ASSPTLGGRALWADTQY
TRBJ1-2 TRBV4-1 ASSQEVPVKGYT
TRBJ2-1 TRBV9 ASSVGLAVHNEQF
TRBJ1-2 TRBV28 ASSSQGYGYT
TRBJ2-3 TRBV27 ASSFPGLAGADTQY
TRBJ2-7 TRBV6-1 ASSEVLGAHYEQY
TRBJ1-2 TRBV28 ASSSPQQGKAWGYT
TRBJ2-1 TRBV19 ASSVYSSESYNEQF
TRBJ2-3 TRBV7-2 ASTLGGTSTDTQY
TRBJ2-7 TRBV5-4 ASSRWGTGGYEQY
TRBJ2-2 TRBV15 ATSRDRTGWAGELF
TRBJ2-1 TRBV5-4 ASSLAPWTGRNEQF
TRBJ1-1 TRBV5-1 ASSLQQRNTEAF
TRBJ1-6 TRBV27 ASSPRGGRNSPLH
TRBJ2-1 TRBV19 ASSPTRSREQF
TRBJ1-2 TRBV7-5 VRSRGGTGARANWGYT
TRBJ1-1 TRBV7-9 ASSYGQGSTEAF
TRBJ2-3 TRBV7-8 ASSPGLAGGVDTQY
TRBJ2-2 TRBV11-3 ASKERNTGELF
TRBJ2-5 TRBV5-6 ASSWSPGQGLETQY
TRBJ2-3 TRBV4-3 ASSQDRGTESSDTQY
TRBJ1-5 TRBV6-1 ASRDGTGGGQPQH
TRBJ2-3 TRBV5-5 ASSLLAGGHSDTQY
TRBJ2-7 TRBV11-1 ASSLHRGSYEQY
TRBJ1-5 TRBV7-2 ASSLVRGNQPQH
TRBJ2-7 TRBV7-9 ASSSKTGIHEQY
TRBJ1-1 TRBV28 ASSSPGGLYTEAF
TRBJ1-1 TRBV9 ASSVEEWTQAF
TRBJ1-3 TRBV7-9 ASSSTRGNTGNTIY
TRBJ1-5 TRBV6-5 ASSYSTDSNQPQH
TRBJ2-3 TRBV5-8 AHSSTLWSGTDTQY
TRBJ1-2 TRBV29-1 SVEGGGLNYGYT